Listed here are 17 T cell receptor beta chains from one sample, sequenced in a study of identical twins. MiXCR, run by TCRdb on the 5' RACE reads, gives a single entry per CDR3 protein. The sample records a few hundred thousand distinct CDR3 sequences, around 8.3% being singletons. These data are also associated with another study on yellow fever vaccine responses in identical twins.

The sequenced material came from CD8+ T cells sorted from blood. These receptors all come from a woman younger than 30 in good health.

The chain recombines TRBV28 with TRBJ1-3; TRBD1 agrees at 11 bases. Trimming at V came to 4 bases and at J to 3 bases, leaving 8 bases not matched to a gene. The CDR3 is made up of 17 amino acids. Germline V CDR1 and CDR2: MDHEN, SYDVKM. The CDR3 loop reads CASSSPGQGALGNTIYF. Here the CDR3 DNA reads TGTGCCAGCAGTTCCCCCGGACAGGGGGCGCTTGGAAACACCATATATTTT.

The chain combines TRBV6-4 with TRBJ1-2; a possible D gene is TRBD1 (5 bases). Germline CDR1 and CDR2: MRHNA and SNTAGT. The CDR3 is 14 residues long. V dropped 6 bases and J dropped 4 bases, with 15 bases sitting between them. CDR3: CASRPGQGGYGYTF. The CDR3 DNA is TGTGCCAGCAGGCCGGGCCAGGGCGGCTATGGCTACACCTTC.

This clonotype was found a few times. The chain is built from TRBV11-3 and TRBJ2-2; D call uncertain. From germline, CDR1 is SGHNT and CDR2 YENEEA. The V end was cut by 6 bases, the J end by 4 bases, with 12 bases between. The CDR3 totals 14 residues. The DNA of the CDR3 is TGTGCCAGCAGTTACGACCTTTCCACCGGGGAGCTGTTTTTT. As protein: CASSYDLSTGELFF.

The table lists this clonotype with many counts. This rearrangement joins TRBV5-6 to TRBJ2-2; D is undetermined. Germline CDR1 reads SGHDT; CDR2 reads YYEEEE. V lost 0 bases and J lost 1, with 4 bases in between. The CDR3 contains 14 residues. Written as DNA, the CDR3 is TGTGCCAGCAGCTTGGTAGGGAACACCGGGGAGCTGTTTTTT. Translating gives CASSLVGNTGELFF.

The rearrangement joins TRBV5-1 to TRBJ1-2; D is perhaps TRBD1 (5 bases). CDR1 SGHRS and CDR2 YFSETQ come from the germline V gene. The length of the CDR3 is 14 residues. V was trimmed by 4 bases and J by 7 bases, leaving 17 bases between them. CDR3 DNA: TGCGCCAGCAGCCCTGACAGCTTGGGAGGTGGCTACACCTTC. Translated: CASSPDSLGGGYTF. The complete variable domain, with remaining parts taken from reference TRBV5-1 and TRBJ1-2, reads KAGVTQTPRYLIKTRGQQVTLSCSPISGHRSVSWYQQTPGQGLQFLFEYFSETQRNKGNFPGRFSGRQFSNSRSEMNVSTLELGDSALYLCASSPDSLGGGYTFGSGTRLTVV.

Of note for this clonotype: Compared with germline, one end of the junction differs, possibly owing to a read error. V usage is TRBV20-1 and J usage is TRBJ2-1, with 8 bases matching TRBD1. The CDR3 is 16 residues long. The V gene's germline CDR1 is DFQATT and CDR2 SNEGSKA (reference sequence). In DNA form, the CDR3 reads TGCAGTGCTAGGGAGGTGGGGGGACAGGCATTGAATGAGCAGTCCTTC. Translated: CSAREVGGQALNEQSF.

This chain connects TRBV7-9 to TRBJ2-5; D may be TRBD2 (5 bases). Germline CDR1 reads SEHNR; CDR2 reads FQNEAQ (reference sequence). With 5 bases removed from V and 5 bases from J, the gap between germline ends came to 18 bases. CDR3 size: 15 residues. The chain's CDR3 is CASSRPGSPGETQYF. CDR3 nucleotide sequence: TGTGCCAGCAGCAGACCGGGCTCCCCGGGGGAGACCCAGTACTTC.

In this sample, this clonotype turned up a few times. This chain links TRBV6-6 with TRBJ1-6; D ambiguous. Germline V gene lookup returns CDR1 MNHNY and CDR2 SVGAGI (reference sequence). The V and J ends lost 2 bases and 8 bases respectively, with 7 bases between them. The CDR3 consists of 13 residues. CDR3 protein: CASSYPDYSPLHF. The CDR3 region has the DNA TGTGCCAGCAGTTACCCAGACTATTCACCCCTCCACTTT.

This clonotype was counted only a few times. This chain connects TRBV9 to TRBJ2-3, with 13 bases matching TRBD2. The CDR3 consists of 18 residues. With 7 bases clipped from V and 2 bases from J, the junction kept 13 bases outside the gene matches. Germline V gives CDR1 SGDLS, CDR2 YYNGEE. CDR3 in amino acids: CASGTGTSGVPNTDTQYF. The CDR3 bases are TGTGCCAGCGGGACCGGGACTAGCGGGGTCCCTAACACAGATACGCAGTATTTT.

The rearrangement joins TRBV4-1 to TRBJ2-7, with no clear D. Trimming cost V 2 bases and J 6 bases, with 14 bases left between them. CDR1 is MGHRA, CDR2 YSYEKL, per germline. This CDR3 has 14 residues. The CDR3 is CASSQPDLWAEQYF. DNA for the CDR3: TGCGCCAGCAGCCAACCGGACCTTTGGGCCGAGCAGTACTTC.

There are a few counts of this clonotype. V is TRBV6-5 and J is TRBJ2-1; TRBD1 aligns across 9 bases. This CDR3 comprises 18 residues. V was clipped by 3 bases and J by 0 bases; unmatched bases: 9. Germline CDR1 and CDR2: MNHEY and SVGAGI. This chain's CDR3 is CASSYKDRGLYSYNEQFF. DNA for the CDR3: TGTGCCAGCAGTTATAAAGACAGGGGGTTATACTCCTACAATGAGCAGTTCTTC.

V and J are TRBV2 and TRBJ1-5; D ambiguous. Germline CDR1 SNHLY, CDR2 FYNNEI. V shed 2 bases and J shed 1 base, with 9 bases lying between them. CDR3 length: 15 amino acids. The CDR3 DNA reads as TGTGCCAGCAGTGAATTCGCGAACAGCAATCAGCCCCAGCATTTT. This sequence encodes CASSEFANSNQPQHF. Using reference TRBV2 and TRBJ1-5 for the parts outside the CDR3, the full variable domain is EPEVTQTPSHQVTQMGQEVILRCVPISNHLYFYWYRQILGQKVEFLVSFYNNEISEKSEIFDDQFSVERPDGSNFTLKIRSTKLEDSAMYFCASSEFANSNQPQHFGDGTRLSIL.

This clonotype was seen at least ten times. The chain links TRBV5-1 to TRBJ2-7, with TRBD1 identical over 7 bases. Per the germline V gene, CDR1 is SGHRS and CDR2 is YFSETQ. V lost 0 bases to trimming and J lost 2 bases; unmatched junction nucleotides: 2. This CDR3 contains 14 residues. The CDR3 region is CASSLEGAPYEQYF. The CDR3 nucleotides are TGCGCCAGCAGCTTGGAGGGGGCCCCCTACGAGCAGTACTTC.

There are many counts of this clonotype. V usage is TRBV29-1 and J usage is TRBJ2-7; D may be TRBD1 (6 bases). Germline values: CDR1 SQVTM, CDR2 ANQGSEA. V lost 6 bases and J lost 6, with 12 bases in between. The CDR3 is 11 residues long. This chain's CDR3 is CSVLQGLEQYF. The DNA for the CDR3 is TGCAGCGTCCTTCAGGGGCTCGAGCAGTACTTC.

At least ten counts were recorded for this clonotype. Here the CDR3 DNA reads TGTGCCAGCAGCGAACTAGCGGGAGCCCGTACAGATACGCAGTATTTT. Its translation: CASSELAGARTDTQYF. The chain combines TRBV7-2 with TRBJ2-3; 11 positions agree with TRBD2. This CDR3 is built from 16 residues. The germline CDR1 and CDR2 sequences are SGHTA and FQGNSA. Trimming at V came to 5 bases and at J to 3 bases, leaving 7 bases not matched to a gene. Full variable domain (remainder filled in from reference TRBV7-2 and TRBJ2-3): GAGVSQSPSNKVTEKGKDVELRCDPISGHTALYWYRQSLGQGLEFLIYFQGNSAPDKSGLPSDRFSAERTGGSVSTLTIQRTQQEDSAVYLCASSELAGARTDTQYFGPGTRLTVL.

This clonotype occurred a few times. The genes are TRBV7-9 and TRBJ2-7; TRBD2 agrees at 7 bases. The CDR3 has 15 amino acids. Losses at the gene ends were 6 bases for V and 7 bases for J; bases not matched to a gene: 15. Germline CDR1 reads SEHNR; CDR2 reads FQNEAQ (reference sequence). CDR3 bases: TGTGCCAGCAGTAAACCGGGGGGAGGGCCCGAAGAGCAGTACTTC. This translates into CASSKPGGGPEEQYF.

Only a few counts were recorded for this clonotype. The chain has TRBV5-1 and TRBJ2-7; D tentatively reads TRBD1 or TRBD2 (5 bases each). This CDR3 has 14 amino acids. Germline values: CDR1 SGHRS, CDR2 YFSETQ. V lost 0 bases to trimming and J lost 2 bases, with 9 bases between them. The CDR3 spells CASSLAGPAYEQYF. The CDR3 bases are TGCGCCAGCAGCTTGGCGGGGCCAGCCTACGAGCAGTACTTC.